Following are 21 T cell receptor beta chains from one sample sequenced in a study of T cells expressing NK-cell markers. Using the 5' RACE reads, TCRdb records one entry per CDR3 protein without DNA. The listing contains about 300,000 distinct CDR3 sequences. Sequenced material: blood T cells: a sorted CD56 or NKG2C T cell subset, CD4+ or CD8+ T cells, or bulk PBMC T cells (not recorded which). These receptors came from a woman between 18 and 70 years old in good health.

The chain is built from TRBV4-3 and TRBJ1-1; the TRBD1 assignment by TCRdb is unverifiable without DNA. The length of the CDR3 is 17 residues. Germline V gives CDR1 LGHNA, CDR2 YSLEER. The CDR3 loop is CASSQATGTFMNTEAFF.

The chain recombines TRBV20-1 with TRBJ2-7; TCRdb calls TRBD1, which cannot be checked without DNA. From germline, CDR1 is DFQATT and CDR2 SNEGSKA (reference sequence). The CDR3 is 14 residues long. CDR3 region: CSAIASFGPYEQYF.

The chain recombines TRBV12-3 or TRBV12-4 with TRBJ1-4; checking the TCRdb D call of TRBD1 is not possible without DNA. The CDR3 is 12 amino acids. CDR3 loop: CASTDSSEKLFF.

The chain couples TRBV9 to TRBJ2-2; TCRdb's D call of TRBD1 is untestable without DNA. Germline assignment: CDR1 SGDLS and CDR2 YYNGEE. This CDR3 is 16 amino acids long. The CDR3 loop reads CASSVRPPVNTGELFF.

The chain employs TRBV3-1 and TRBJ2-5. Per the germline V gene, CDR1 is LGHDT and CDR2 is YNNKEL (reference sequence). CDR3 length: 14 residues. This CDR3 is CASSQLDPAETQYF.

V usage is TRBV2 and J usage is TRBJ2-7; checking the TCRdb D call of TRBD1 is not possible without DNA. The CDR3 is 14 amino acids. CDR1 is SNHLY, CDR2 FYNNEI, per germline. CDR3 loop: CATRIGTDSYEQYF.

This chain links TRBV5-1 with TRBJ2-2. Germline V gene lookup returns CDR1 SGHRS and CDR2 YFSETQ. This CDR3 has 13 amino acids. The CDR3 region is CASSPQTAGELFF.

V and J are TRBV4-3 and TRBJ1-1; TCRdb selects TRBD1, and the lack of DNA leaves this call unchecked. CDR3 length equals 16 residues. Germline CDR1 is LGHNA and CDR2 is YSLEER. This CDR3 is CASSQDIDRLNTEAFF.

The J gene is TRBJ2-5, the V gene TRBV6-1; the TCRdb call, TRBD1, lacks DNA for checking. The germline gives CDR1 MNHNS, CDR2 SASEGT. The CDR3 spans 13 residues. The CDR3 protein is CASSRDVEETQYF.

The CDR3 sequence: CASSLGQLATNEKLFF. The chain joins TRBV11-2 to TRBJ1-4; no DNA is available, so the TRBD1 call from TCRdb remains unchecked. Germline CDR1 reads SGHAT; CDR2 reads FQNNGV. The CDR3 totals 16 residues.

This CDR3 reads CASSHDLWDSPSNEQFF. J is TRBJ2-1 and V is TRBV4-3; TCRdb indicates TRBD2, and absent DNA this call remains unverified. This CDR3 is 17 amino acids long. Germline lookup yields CDR1 LGHNA and CDR2 YSLEER.

The V and J genes are TRBV4-2 and TRBJ2-3. The CDR3 loop spans 14 amino acids. Germline V lookup: CDR1 LGHNA, CDR2 YNFKEQ. Here the CDR3 reads CASSQERAPDTQYF.

The V gene is TRBV12-3 or TRBV12-4, the J gene TRBJ1-3; TCRdb indicates TRBD1, and absent DNA this call remains unverified. The CDR3 has 13 residues. The CDR3 sequence: CASRGQGADTIYF.

This chain uses TRBV20-1 with TRBJ2-3. Germline CDR1 DFQATT, CDR2 SNEGSKA (reference sequence). The CDR3 covers 13 residues. CDR3 region: CSVGVPSTDTQYF.

The chain recombines TRBV10-3 with TRBJ2-1; TCRdb reports TRBD1, a call that lacks DNA to check it against. Germline CDR1 reads ENHRY; CDR2 reads SYGVKD. The CDR3 runs 15 residues. The CDR3 loop is CAIRGQSNSYNEQFF.

The chain recombines TRBV9 with TRBJ2-5. This CDR3 is 13 amino acids long. Germline CDR1 and CDR2: SGDLS and YYNGEE. The CDR3 sequence: CASSVATQETQYF.

The chain has TRBV20-1 and TRBJ2-3; TCRdb selects TRBD2, and the lack of DNA leaves this call unchecked. The CDR3 runs to 14 residues. Germline V gene sequence: CDR1 DFQATT, CDR2 SNEGSKA (reference sequence). This chain's CDR3 is CSALNTGLVGTQYF.

The CDR3 loop is CASSFETWSEKLFF. The chain has TRBV7-9 and TRBJ1-4. Per germline, CDR1 SEHNR and CDR2 FQNEAQ (reference sequence). This CDR3 contains 14 residues.

The chain links TRBV4-3 to TRBJ2-6. This CDR3 has 15 residues. Germline values: CDR1 LGHNA, CDR2 YSLEER. The CDR3 reads CASSQDPGGANVLTF.

The chain couples TRBV5-1 to TRBJ2-1; TCRdb picks TRBD2, but there is no DNA to check that call. Germline assignment: CDR1 SGHRS and CDR2 YFSETQ. The CDR3 runs to 15 residues. CDR3 region: CASSMRTSGSNEQFF.

The genes are TRBV29-1 and TRBJ2-3. The CDR3 extends over 14 amino acids. CDR1 and CDR2 from the germline V gene are SQVTM and ANQGSEA. This CDR3 is CSVEDRQITDTQYF.